This entry concerns a single T cell receptor (beta chain). Only one count was recorded for this clone. The antigen it binds to is not known. No base qualities exist here, and no much larger clone lies one base off it. This sample was taken from a study of blood T cell repertoires in COVID-19 (dated by TCRdb to the early 2020s). Regarding the study in general: Samples covering the acute and convalescent phases of COVID-19 were provided by collaborators in the United States, Italy and Spain. The material from the prospective study consisted of cDNA or gDNA derived from T cells, B-cell-depleted T cells, or PBMCs. The dataset comprised deeply sampled blood TCRbeta repertoires from subjects exposed to, actively infected with, or recovered from COVID-19. A freely available public database, intended as a resource for researchers studying the immune response to SARS-CoV-2, is where the repertoires were released. The samples were drawn from the first 160 participants of the ongoing ImmuneRACE study and from roughly 1,300 subjects provided by 6 global collaborators. A de-identified subject ID, COVID-19 status, age in years and sex were almost always included in the sample metadata. Where available, HLA class I and class II types were obtained from metadata supplied by the sample provider rather than from assay-based typing.

The immunoSEQ Assay, a bias-controlled multiplex PCR, was used to amplify TCRbeta CDR3 regions from genomic DNA. Per the source publication's procedure: The number of nucleated cells in each sample was estimated from the amplification of reference gene primers within the assay. Sequence reads were collapsed and filtered to measure the absolute abundance of every unique TCRbeta CDR3 rearrangement. For each sample, productive Simpson clonality was calculated as the square root of Simpson's diversity index over productive rearrangements. Drawn from immuneACCESS, this table holds only the in-frame rearrangements with V and J called that TCRdb kept. Clones are partly lost; checked studies trace under half to an unresolved V gene and leave the rest unexplained. For V, J and clone size, that table is used; D and trimming come from the DNA. This sample gives 87,000 or so clones in total; 86% of them show up just once. The top ten clonotypes cover about 20% of the sample.

Whole blood was collected in K2EDTA tubes by collaborating institutions according to the institutions' own protocols. Collaborator samples were shipped for TCRbeta analysis as frozen whole blood, isolated PBMCs, or DNA extracted from either sample type. V is cut by 0 bases and J by 0 bases, and the space between the germline ends is 6 bases. The CDR3, cysteine through phenylalanine, is 14 amino acids long. Only the CDR3 part of the read is kept: 42 bases, read in frame from the first base. Per the germline V gene, SGDLS is the CDR1 and YYNGEE is the CDR2. Results and caveats for the whole study, not just this receptor: How much clinical and demographic metadata was included differed by source and by participant, and the metadata was provided uncurated.

The source material was peripheral blood. This TCR derives from an elderly woman in a cohort sampled during active or convalescent COVID-19. The rearranged chain carries TRBV9 and TRBJ1-2, with no confident D gene call. At the DNA level, the sequence is TGTGCCAGCAGCGTAGACATGGCTAACTATGGCTACACCTTC. Translated, this gives CASSVDMANYGYTF.